This TCR beta chain came from a study of vaccination effects on CD4 cells after COVID-19. Antigen-specific CD4+ T cell clonotypes were called by their expansion after viral peptide-pool culture in ViraFEST. Culture proceeded for 10 days, and CD4+ T cells were then isolated. Participants were given two doses of BNT162b2 or mRNA-1273 vaccine. Trimming removed 6 bases from V and 0 bases from J, with 15 bases in between. The germline V gene encodes CDR1 LNHDA and CDR2 SQIVND (reference sequence). The CDR3 contains 16 residues. Sequencing was performed with immunoSEQ multiplex PCR; in TCRdb, only in-frame clones are kept and a portion is missing. The sample comprises about 46,000 clones, about 70% of which are singletons, and approximately 15% rests with the top ten. With respect to this clone: The antigen is unknown.

This specimen consisted of CD4+ T cells from PBMCs cultured with HCoV-OC43 spike peptides, obtained after COVID-19 vaccination. Subset denoted: HCoV-OC43 spike overlapping peptide pool stimulation. The receptor comes from a human donor who received a COVID-19 vaccine. The rearrangement links TRBV19 to TRBJ1-3; no clear D gene. Here the CDR3 reads CASRDSRSPSGNTIYF. Here the CDR3 DNA reads TGTGCCAGTAGAGACTCAAGGTCCCCCTCTGGAAACACCATATATTTT.